This is a list of T cell receptor beta chains from one sample in a study of blood T cell repertoires in COVID-19. Assay used: immunoSEQ multiplex PCR; TCRdb lists only in-frame clones, some missing. Here the sample spans approximately 250,000 clones, approximately 89% being singletons. The sample was PBMCs or T cells enriched from blood (not recorded which). The receptors were gathered from a middle-aged man who had been exposed to COVID-19. Both conserved end residues are part of each CDR3. A D gene is named only where the DNA matches it firmly. Clone size is not always given. Where it is, it says once, few, many or a class for expanded clones.

TRBV30	NA	NA	TRBJ2-7	TGTGCCTGGAGTGTAGGGGGAGGGGGGATATACGAGCAGTACTTC	CAWSVGGGGIYEQYF
TRBV18	TRBD1	NA	TRBJ1-1	TGTGCCAGCTCACCACGGGACAGGGATCTTGAAGCTTTCTTT	CASSPRDRDLEAFF
TRBV7-9	NA	NA	TRBJ2-7	TGTGCCAGCAGCCTCGGGGTACAGGGCCACTACGAGCAGTACTTC	CASSLGVQGHYEQYF
TRBV28	NA	NA	TRBJ1-6	TGTGCCAGCAGTTTTGTTCCATCTAATTCACCCCTCCACTTT	CASSFVPSNSPLHF
TRBV11-2	NA	few	TRBJ2-7	TGTGCCAGCAGCTTAGGAGGCTCAATCGTTTACGAGCAGTACTTC	CASSLGGSIVYEQYF
TRBV9	NA	NA	TRBJ2-3	TGTGCCAGCAGCGTAGGGGCCGACCCGTCCCCAGATACGCAGTATTTT	CASSVGADPSPDTQYF
TRBV10-3	NA	NA	TRBJ1-1	TGTGCCATCAGTGAGATCAAGGTGCAGGGAAACACTGAAGCTTTCTTT	CAISEIKVQGNTEAFF
TRBV11-2	NA	NA	TRBJ2-7	TGTGCCAGCAGCTTAGTGCGGCTAGCGAACGAGCAGTACTTC	CASSLVRLANEQYF
TRBV5-1	TRBD1	NA	TRBJ1-2	TGCGCCAGCGCCTTTAATCGCCTTGTGACAGGGTATGGCTACACCTTC	CASAFNRLVTGYGYTF
TRBV5-6	NA	NA	TRBJ1-5	TGTGCCAGCAGCTTGGCCAGAAGCAATCAGCCCCAGCATTTT	CASSLARSNQPQHF
TRBV6-6	TRBD1	NA	TRBJ1-2	TGTGCCAGCAGACCCGGGACAGGGGGCGATGGCTACACCTTC	CASRPGTGGDGYTF
TRBV30	TRBD2	NA	TRBJ2-3	TGTGCCTGGGCTTGGGGGACTAGCGGGCCACGCACAGATACGCAGTATTTT	CAWAWGTSGPRTDTQYF
TRBV5-1	TRBD1	NA	TRBJ1-6	TGCGCCAGCAGCACCCGGGACAGTTTTTCACCCCTCCACTTT	CASSTRDSFSPLHF
TRBV3-1/TRBV3-2	TRBD2	NA	TRBJ2-7	TGTGCCAGCAGCCTCAGACTAGCGGGGAGTCGCGAGCAGTACTTC	CASSLRLAGSREQYF
TRBV7-8	NA	NA	TRBJ1-4	TGTGCCAGCAGCTTTCAATTTAATGAAAAACTGTTTTTT	CASSFQFNEKLFF
TRBV5-6	NA	NA	TRBJ1-2	TGTGCCAGCAGCTTGTTTATCACAACAGGGTCGTATGGCTACACCTTC	CASSLFITTGSYGYTF
TRBV6-5	TRBD2	NA	TRBJ2-7	TGTGCCAGCAGGACTAGCGGGAAGACCTACGAGCAGTACTTC	CASRTSGKTYEQYF
TRBV19	NA	few	TRBJ2-7	TGTGCCAGTAGTATGACGGCAGGGGAAGCCTACGAGCAGTACTTC	CASSMTAGEAYEQYF
TRBV6-5	NA	NA	TRBJ2-2	TGTGCCAGCAGGAAACTTGGCGGGGAGCTGTTTTTT	CASRKLGGELFF
TRBV29-1	NA	NA	TRBJ1-2	TGCAGCGTTGATTATTTGGAGAGGTATGGCTACACCTTC	CSVDYLERYGYTF
TRBV5-1	TRBD2	few	TRBJ2-2	TGCGCCAGCAGCTTGGGGACTAGCGGGAAAAACACCGGGGAGCTGTTTTTT	CASSLGTSGKNTGELFF
TRBV5-6	NA	NA	TRBJ1-5	TGTGCCAGCAGCCCGTGGGGCCATCAGCCCCAGCATTTT	CASSPWGHQPQHF
TRBV28	NA	NA	TRBJ2-7	TGTGCCAGCAGTCCCGCTTGGCCGATCTCCTACGAGCAGTACTTC	CASSPAWPISYEQYF
TRBV2	NA	NA	TRBJ1-3	TGTGCCAGCAGTGGATTGGGAGGGGACTCTGGAAACACCATATATTTT	CASSGLGGDSGNTIYF
TRBV28	NA	once	TRBJ1-6	TGTGCCAGCAGTGACAGGTTGGGTTATAATTCACCCCTCCACTTT	CASSDRLGYNSPLHF
TRBV30	TRBD2	NA	TRBJ2-2	TGTGCCTGGAGTAGACCTGGACTAGGCGTCACCGGGGAGCTGTTTTTT	CAWSRPGLGVTGELFF
TRBV6-5	NA	NA	TRBJ1-2	TGTGCCAGCAGGGCCGTACAGAGTAACCACTATGGCTACACCTTC	CASRAVQSNHYGYTF
TRBV21-1	NA	NA	TRBJ1-2	TGTGCCAGCAGCAAAGCGGTGGGCCACTATGGCTACACCTTC	CASSKAVGHYGYTF
TRBV7-2	TRBD1	NA	TRBJ2-3	TGTGCCAGCAGCAACAGGGGGGACACATACACAGATACGCAGTATTTT	CASSNRGDTYTDTQYF
TRBV25-1	TRBD1	NA	TRBJ1-2	TGTGCCAGCAGTAGGTCAGGGGGGAACTATGGCTACACCTTC	CASSRSGGNYGYTF
TRBV2	NA	NA	TRBJ1-4	TGTGCCAGCAGTGAATTCAGTGAAGAAAAACTGTTTTTT	CASSEFSEEKLFF
TRBV5-1	NA	NA	TRBJ1-2	TGCGCCAGCAGCACCCGGGACAAACTATATGGCTACACCTTC	CASSTRDKLYGYTF
TRBV10-2	TRBD2	NA	TRBJ2-2	TGCGCCAGTCGGACTAGTGAAATCGGGGAGCTGTTTTTT	CASRTSEIGELFF
TRBV29-1	TRBD2	NA	TRBJ2-2	TGCAGCGTTCTAGCGGGATCCGGGGAGCTGTTTTTT	CSVLAGSGELFF
TRBV6-2/TRBV6-3	TRBD2	NA	TRBJ2-7	TGTGCCAGCAGTAGTCTAGCGGGAGGGCGGTCCGAGCAGTACTTC	CASSSLAGGRSEQYF
TRBV11-2	NA	NA	TRBJ2-7	TGTGCCAGCAGCTTAGGCGTCCCAAGGGGCAGGGACTACGAGCAGTACTTC	CASSLGVPRGRDYEQYF